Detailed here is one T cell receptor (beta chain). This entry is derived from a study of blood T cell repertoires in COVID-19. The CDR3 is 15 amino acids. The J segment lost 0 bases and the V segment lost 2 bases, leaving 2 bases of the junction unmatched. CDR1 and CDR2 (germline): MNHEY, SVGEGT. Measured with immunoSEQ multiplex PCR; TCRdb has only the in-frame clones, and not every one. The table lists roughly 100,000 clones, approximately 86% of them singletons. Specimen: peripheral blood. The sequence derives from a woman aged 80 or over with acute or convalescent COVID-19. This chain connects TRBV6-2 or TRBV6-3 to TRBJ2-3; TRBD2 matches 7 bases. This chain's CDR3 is CASSYAGASTDTQYF. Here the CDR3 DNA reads TGTGCCAGCAGTTACGCGGGAGCGAGCACAGATACGCAGTATTTT.